These 9 T cell receptor beta chains were sequenced from one sample in a study of beta chain features in type 1 diabetes (dated by TCRdb to between 2018 and 2020). What the authors observed across the whole study: Type 1 diabetes patients showed a moderate but significant shortening of TCRB CDR3 length in all four CD4+ subsets.

Library generation was performed with the immunoSEQ multiplex PCR assay. The entire isolated RNA was reverse transcribed using the High Capacity cDNA Reverse Transcription Kit, and thus expressed TCRB transcripts were sequenced. The clones in this table, taken by TCRdb from immuneACCESS, are in-frame only. Not every clone is retained; where verified, under half of the shortfall comes from an unresolved V gene, and the cause of the rest is unknown. For this sample there are just under 150,000 clones; about an eighth appear just once. Of the sample, under 1.5% is held by the ten largest clones. These receptors lack a known antigen. Material for sequencing was central memory CD4+ T cells from blood. The receptor set was obtained from a man between 18 and 35 years old with type 1 diabetes.

This clone showed up many times. The rearrangement links TRBV4-2 to TRBJ2-2; D is undetermined. The ends were cut back, 1 base at V and 1 base at J, with 7 bases in the middle. CDR3 length equals 15 residues. Germline V gives CDR1 LGHNA, CDR2 YNFKEQ. The chain's CDR3 is CASSQVARNTGELFF. In DNA form, the CDR3 reads TGTGCCAGCAGCCAAGTGGCTAGGAACACCGGGGAGCTGTTTTTT.

In DNA form, the CDR3 reads TGTGCCAGCAGGCTCGGACAGGGTTTTGTTTACACCTTC. It codes for CASRLGQGFVYTF. The rearrangement links TRBV28 to TRBJ1-2; TRBD1 agrees at 8 bases. The germline V gene has CDR1 MDHEN and CDR2 SYDVKM. The length of the CDR3 is 13 residues. Trimming removed 6 bases from V and 11 bases from J; junction bases left unmatched: 11.

This clone was seen a few times. The chain couples TRBV20-1 to TRBJ2-5; D is undetermined. With 5 bases removed from V and 4 bases from J, the gap between germline ends came to 5 bases. This CDR3 has 10 residues. Germline V lookup: CDR1 DFQATT, CDR2 SNEGSKA (reference sequence). The CDR3 DNA sequence: TGCAGTGCTTACACAGAGACCCAGTACTTC. This codes for CSAYTETQYF.

This clone has a handful of counts. The chain joins TRBV27 to TRBJ2-7, with D perhaps TRBD1 (6 bases). V was clipped by 6 bases and J by 2 bases, with 14 bases between them. Germline CDR1 is MNHEY and CDR2 is SMNVEV (reference sequence). The CDR3 contains 14 residues. The CDR3 sequence is CASRLTGSAYEQYF. In nucleotides, the CDR3 is TGTGCCAGCAGATTGACAGGTTCCGCCTACGAGCAGTACTTC.

CDR3: CASGARNTGELFF. CDR3 nucleotide sequence: TGTGCCAGCGGAGCCAGGAACACCGGGGAGCTGTTTTTT. The chain joins TRBV25-1 to TRBJ2-2; D uncertain. This CDR3 is built from 13 residues. Per the germline V gene, CDR1 is MGHDK and CDR2 is SYGVNS. The germline V and J ends were trimmed by 8 bases and 1 base, with 8 bases remaining between them.

This clone was seen a few times. V is TRBV7-9 and J is TRBJ1-4, with D uncertain. The V end was cut by 5 bases, the J end by 7 bases, with 20 bases between. Germline values: CDR1 SEHNR, CDR2 FQNEAQ (reference sequence). The CDR3 extends over 16 amino acids. CDR3 region: CASSPQYEFASEKLFF. CDR3 nucleotide sequence: TGTGCCAGCAGCCCCCAGTACGAGTTCGCCAGTGAAAAACTGTTTTTT.

The chain is built from TRBV30 and TRBJ1-3; TRBD1 matches at 7 bases. Losses at the gene ends were 2 bases for V and 2 bases for J; bases not matched to a gene: 3. From germline, CDR1 is GTSNPN and CDR2 SVGIG (reference sequence). This CDR3 has 14 amino acids. CDR3 nucleotide sequence: TGTGCCTGGAGTATCGGGACAGCTGGAAACACCATATATTTT. The encoded protein is CAWSIGTAGNTIYF. Filled out from reference TRBV30 and TRBJ1-3, the complete variable domain reads SQTIHQWPATLVQPVGSPLSLECTVEGTSNPNLYWYRQAAGRGLQLLFYSVGIGQISSEVPQNLSASRPQDRQFILSSKKLLLSDSGFYLCAWSIGTAGNTIYFGEGSWLTVV.

This clone was picked up a small number of times. V usage is TRBV30 and J usage is TRBJ1-2; D is uncertain. The germline gives CDR1 GTSNPN, CDR2 SVGIG (reference sequence). Trimming cost V 2 bases and J 5 bases, with 6 bases left between them. The CDR3 is 11 amino acids. This CDR3 reads CAWSLGYGYTF. The CDR3 bases are TGTGCCTGGAGTTTGGGGTATGGCTACACCTTC.

V gene TRBV6-5 combines with J gene TRBJ1-6; maybe TRBD1 (5 bases). Germline CDR1 MNHEY, CDR2 SVGAGI. Trimming removed 6 bases at V and 9 bases at J, with 15 bases between. This CDR3 spans 14 amino acids. The CDR3, as DNA: TGTGCCAGCAGGGCAAAGGGGCCCATTTCACCCCTCCACTTT. The encoded protein is CASRAKGPISPLHF.